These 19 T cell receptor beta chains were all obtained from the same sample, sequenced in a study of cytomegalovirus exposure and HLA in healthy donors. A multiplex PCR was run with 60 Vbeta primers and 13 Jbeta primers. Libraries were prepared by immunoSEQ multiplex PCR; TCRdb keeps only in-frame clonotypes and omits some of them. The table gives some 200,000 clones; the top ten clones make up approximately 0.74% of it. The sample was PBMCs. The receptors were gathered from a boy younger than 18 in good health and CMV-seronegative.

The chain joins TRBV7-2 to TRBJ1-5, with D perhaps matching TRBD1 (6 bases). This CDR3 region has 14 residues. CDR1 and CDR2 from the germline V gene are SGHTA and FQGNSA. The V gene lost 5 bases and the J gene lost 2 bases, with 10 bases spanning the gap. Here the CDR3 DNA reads TGTGCCAGCAGCATCTCAGGGGGCAATCAGCCCCAGCATTTT. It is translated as CASSISGGNQPQHF.

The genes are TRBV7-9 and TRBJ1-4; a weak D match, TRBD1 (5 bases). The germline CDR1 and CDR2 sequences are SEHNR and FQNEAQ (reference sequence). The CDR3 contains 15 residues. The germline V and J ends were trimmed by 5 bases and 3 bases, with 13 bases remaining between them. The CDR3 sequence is CASSARRGANEKLFF. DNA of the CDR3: TGTGCCAGCAGCGCAAGGCGGGGGGCTAATGAAAAACTGTTTTTT. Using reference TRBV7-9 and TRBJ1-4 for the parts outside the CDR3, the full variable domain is DTGVSQNPRHKITKRGQNVTFRCDPISEHNRLYWYRQTLGQGPEFLTYFQNEAQLEKSRLLSDRFSAERPKGSFSTLEIQRTEQGDSAMYLCASSARRGANEKLFFGSGTQLSVL.

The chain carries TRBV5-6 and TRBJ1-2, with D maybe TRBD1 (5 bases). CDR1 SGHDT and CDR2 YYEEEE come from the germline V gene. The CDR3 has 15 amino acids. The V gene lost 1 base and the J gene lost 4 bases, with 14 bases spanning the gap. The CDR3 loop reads CASSLRQGKGYGYTF. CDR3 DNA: TGTGCCAGCAGCTTGCGGCAGGGTAAGGGCTATGGCTACACCTTC.

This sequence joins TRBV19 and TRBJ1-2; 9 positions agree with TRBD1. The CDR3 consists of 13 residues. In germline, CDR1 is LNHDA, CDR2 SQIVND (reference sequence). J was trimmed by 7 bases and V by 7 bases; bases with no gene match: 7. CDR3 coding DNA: TGTGCCAGTACTACAGGGGGCGCGGGTGGCTACACCTTC. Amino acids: CASTTGGAGGYTF.

The CDR3 DNA reads as TGCGCCAGCAGGGTCCAGGACTATGGCTACACCTTC. Protein: CASRVQDYGYTF. The chain employs TRBV5-1 and TRBJ1-2; D gene uncertain. Germline lookup yields CDR1 SGHRS and CDR2 YFSETQ. V lost 5 bases, J lost 3 bases, and 8 bases lay in between. This CDR3 contains 12 residues.

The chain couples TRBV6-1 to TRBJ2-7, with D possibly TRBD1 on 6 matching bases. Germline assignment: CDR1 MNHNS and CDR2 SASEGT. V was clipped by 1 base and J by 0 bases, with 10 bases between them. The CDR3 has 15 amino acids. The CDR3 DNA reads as TGTGCCAGCAGTGAAGGACAGGCCATCTCCTACGAGCAGTACTTC. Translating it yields CASSEGQAISYEQYF.

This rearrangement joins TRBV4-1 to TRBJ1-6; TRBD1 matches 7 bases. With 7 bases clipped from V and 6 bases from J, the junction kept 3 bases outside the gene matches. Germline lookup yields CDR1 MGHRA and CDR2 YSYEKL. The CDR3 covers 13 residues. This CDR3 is CASKAGGNSPLHF. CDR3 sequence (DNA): TGCGCCAGCAAGGCAGGGGGTAATTCACCCCTCCACTTT.

The CDR3 loop is CAIARDLGRTEAFF. CDR3 nucleotide sequence: TGTGCCATCGCTCGCGACCTGGGGAGAACTGAAGCTTTCTTT. V gene TRBV7-9 combines with J gene TRBJ1-1; D not resolved. Per the germline V gene, CDR1 is SEHNR and CDR2 is FQNEAQ (reference sequence). Trimming shortened V by 10 bases and J by 5 bases, and 20 bases separated the two germline ends. The CDR3 sequence is 14 residues long.

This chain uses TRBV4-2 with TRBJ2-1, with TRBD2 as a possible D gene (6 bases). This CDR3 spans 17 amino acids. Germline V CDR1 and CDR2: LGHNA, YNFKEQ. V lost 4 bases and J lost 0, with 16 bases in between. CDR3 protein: CASSPSSSESSYNEQFF. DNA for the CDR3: TGTGCCAGCAGCCCATCTTCTAGCGAGAGCTCCTACAATGAGCAGTTCTTC.

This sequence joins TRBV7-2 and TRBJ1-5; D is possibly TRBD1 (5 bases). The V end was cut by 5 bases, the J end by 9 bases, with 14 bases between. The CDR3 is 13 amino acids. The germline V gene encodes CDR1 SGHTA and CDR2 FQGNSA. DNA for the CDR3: TGTGCCAGCAGCGAGACTTACGGGGGGCCCCAGCATTTT. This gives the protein CASSETYGGPQHF.

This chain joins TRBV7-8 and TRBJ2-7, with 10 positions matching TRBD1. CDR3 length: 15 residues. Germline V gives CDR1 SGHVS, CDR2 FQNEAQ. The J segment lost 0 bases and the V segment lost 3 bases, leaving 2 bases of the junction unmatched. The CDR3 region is CASSFGTGVSYEQYF. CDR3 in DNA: TGTGCCAGCAGCTTCGGGACAGGGGTCTCCTACGAGCAGTACTTC.

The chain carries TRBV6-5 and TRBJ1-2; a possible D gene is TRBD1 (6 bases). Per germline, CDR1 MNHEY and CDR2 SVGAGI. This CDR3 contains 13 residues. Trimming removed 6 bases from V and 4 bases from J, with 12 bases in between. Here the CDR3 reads CASSATGIYGYTF. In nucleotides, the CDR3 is TGTGCCAGCAGCGCGACAGGAATCTATGGCTACACCTTC.

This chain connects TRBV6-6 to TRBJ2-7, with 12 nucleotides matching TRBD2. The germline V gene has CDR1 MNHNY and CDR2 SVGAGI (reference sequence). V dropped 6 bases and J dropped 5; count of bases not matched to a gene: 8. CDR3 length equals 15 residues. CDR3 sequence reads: CASRPPTSGGHEQYF. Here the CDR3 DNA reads TGTGCCAGCAGGCCCCCGACTAGCGGGGGCCACGAGCAGTACTTC.

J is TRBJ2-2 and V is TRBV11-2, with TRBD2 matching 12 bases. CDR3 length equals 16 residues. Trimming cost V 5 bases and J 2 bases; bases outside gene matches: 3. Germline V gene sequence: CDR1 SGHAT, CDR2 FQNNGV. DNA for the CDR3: TGTGCCAGCAGCCCACTAGCGGGGGGAAACACCGGGGAGCTGTTTTTT. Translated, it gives CASSPLAGGNTGELFF.

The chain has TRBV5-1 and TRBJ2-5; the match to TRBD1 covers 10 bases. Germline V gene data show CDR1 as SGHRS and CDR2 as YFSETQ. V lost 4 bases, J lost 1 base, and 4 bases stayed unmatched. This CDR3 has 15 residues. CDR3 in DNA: TGCGCCAGCAGCCGGGACAGGGGTGGCCAAGAGACCCAGTACTTC. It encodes CASSRDRGGQETQYF.

Here the CDR3 reads CASSLADRGPYEQYF. In DNA, the CDR3 is TGTGCCAGCAGTTTGGCGGACAGGGGGCCCTACGAGCAGTACTTC. The chain is built from TRBV27 and TRBJ2-7; 11 bases fit TRBD1. CDR3 length equals 15 residues. V shed 3 bases, J shed 2 bases, and the junction held 3 bases outside the gene matches. CDR1 and CDR2 (germline): MNHEY, SMNVEV (reference sequence).

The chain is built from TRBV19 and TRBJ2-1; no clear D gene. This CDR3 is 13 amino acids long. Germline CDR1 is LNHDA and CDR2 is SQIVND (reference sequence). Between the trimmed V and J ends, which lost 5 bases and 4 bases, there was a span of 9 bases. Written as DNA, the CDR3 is TGTGCCAGTAGTTCCAGATTGTACAATGAGCAGTTCTTC. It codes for CASSSRLYNEQFF.

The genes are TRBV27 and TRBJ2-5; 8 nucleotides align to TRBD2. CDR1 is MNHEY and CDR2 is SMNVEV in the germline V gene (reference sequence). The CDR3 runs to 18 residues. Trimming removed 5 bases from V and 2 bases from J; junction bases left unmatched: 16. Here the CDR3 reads CASSAGSPTSVPQETQYF. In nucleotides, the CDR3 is TGTGCCAGCAGTGCCGGGTCCCCGACTAGCGTGCCTCAAGAGACCCAGTACTTC.

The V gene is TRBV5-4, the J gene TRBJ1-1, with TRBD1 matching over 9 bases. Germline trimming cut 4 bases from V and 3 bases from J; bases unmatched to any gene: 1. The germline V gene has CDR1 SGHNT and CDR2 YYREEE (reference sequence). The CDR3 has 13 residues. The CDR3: CASSRTGDTEAFF. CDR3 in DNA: TGTGCCAGCAGCAGGACAGGGGACACTGAAGCTTTCTTT.